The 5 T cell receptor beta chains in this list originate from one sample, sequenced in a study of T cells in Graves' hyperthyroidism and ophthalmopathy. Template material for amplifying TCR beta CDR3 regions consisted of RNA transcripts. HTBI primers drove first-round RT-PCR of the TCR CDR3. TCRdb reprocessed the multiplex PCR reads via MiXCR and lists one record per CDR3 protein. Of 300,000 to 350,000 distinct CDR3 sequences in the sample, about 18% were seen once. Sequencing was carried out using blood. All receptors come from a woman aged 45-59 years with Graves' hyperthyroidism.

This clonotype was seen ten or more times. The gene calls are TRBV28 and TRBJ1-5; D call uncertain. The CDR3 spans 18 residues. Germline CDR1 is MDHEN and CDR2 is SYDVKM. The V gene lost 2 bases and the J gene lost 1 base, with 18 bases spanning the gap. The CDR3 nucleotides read TGTGCCAGCAGTTTAATCTTCCCGGGGATAGGAAGCAATCAGCCCCAGCATTTT. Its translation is CASSLIFPGIGSNQPQHF.

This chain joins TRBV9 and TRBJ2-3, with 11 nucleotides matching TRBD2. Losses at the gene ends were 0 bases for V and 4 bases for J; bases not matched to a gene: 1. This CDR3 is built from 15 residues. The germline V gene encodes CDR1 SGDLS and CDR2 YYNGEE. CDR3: CASSVASGRSDTQYF. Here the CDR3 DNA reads TGTGCCAGCAGCGTAGCTAGCGGGAGGTCAGATACGCAGTATTTT.

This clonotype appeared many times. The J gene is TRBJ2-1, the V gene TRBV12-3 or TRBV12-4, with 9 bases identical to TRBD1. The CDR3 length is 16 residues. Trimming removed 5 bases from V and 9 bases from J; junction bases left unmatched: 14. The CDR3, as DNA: TGTGCCAGCAGTAGGTTGGGACAGGGTGAGAGGCTTGAGCAGTTCTTC. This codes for CASSRLGQGERLEQFF.

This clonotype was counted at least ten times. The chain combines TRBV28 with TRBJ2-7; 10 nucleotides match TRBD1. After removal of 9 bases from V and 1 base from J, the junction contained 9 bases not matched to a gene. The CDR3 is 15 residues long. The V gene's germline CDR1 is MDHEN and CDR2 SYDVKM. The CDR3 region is CASIPLGQGSYEQYF. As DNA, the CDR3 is TGTGCCAGTATACCACTGGGACAGGGGTCCTACGAGCAGTACTTC.

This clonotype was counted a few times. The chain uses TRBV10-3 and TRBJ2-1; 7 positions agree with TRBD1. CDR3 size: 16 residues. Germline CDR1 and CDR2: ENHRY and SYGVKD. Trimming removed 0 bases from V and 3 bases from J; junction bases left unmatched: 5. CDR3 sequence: CAISESADRRYNEQFF. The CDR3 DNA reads TGTGCCATCAGTGAGTCGGCGGACAGGCGCTACAATGAGCAGTTCTTC.